The rows below give T cell receptor beta chains drawn from one sample of a study of CD4 T cells in relation to SARS-CoV-2 and coronaviruses. This table comes from immunoSEQ multiplex PCR, and its TCRdb copy is limited to in-frame clones, with some not included. The sample records around 12,000 clones, more than 75% being singletons. The sequenced material came from naive CD4+ T cells from PBMCs. The receptors come from an adult with COVID-19. CDR3s include the opening cysteine and the closing phenylalanine or tryptophan. A D gene is named only where the DNA matches it firmly. Not all rows give a size; the values are once, few, many and, for expanded clones, a class.

abundance: -
j_gene: TRBJ2-7
d_gene: -
v_gene: TRBV4-1
CDR3nt: TGCGCCAGCAGCTCTTTCTTCCACGTCCCGAGCTCCTACGAGCAGTACTTC
CDR3aa: CASSSFFHVPSSYEQYF

abundance: -
j_gene: TRBJ2-5
d_gene: TRBD2
v_gene: TRBV7-6
CDR3nt: TGTGCCAGCAGCTTTCGGGGGGGGGAGACCCAGTACTTC
CDR3aa: CASSFRGGETQYF

abundance: -
j_gene: TRBJ1-5
d_gene: TRBD1
v_gene: TRBV2
CDR3nt: TGTGCCAGCAGAACCGGGACAGGGGGCTCTCAGCCCCAGCATTTT
CDR3aa: CASRTGTGGSQPQHF

abundance: -
j_gene: TRBJ1-1
d_gene: -
v_gene: TRBV6-4
CDR3nt: TGTGCCAGCAGCCCCATCGGGGGGCCATGGCTGATGGACACTGAAGCTTTCTTT
CDR3aa: CASSPIGGPWLMDTEAFF

abundance: -
j_gene: TRBJ1-1
d_gene: TRBD1
v_gene: TRBV9
CDR3nt: TGTGCCAGCAGTTCAAGGGGGGGGACAGGGAACACTGAAGCTTTCTTT
CDR3aa: CASSSRGGTGNTEAFF

abundance: -
j_gene: TRBJ2-3
d_gene: TRBD2
v_gene: TRBV10-3
CDR3nt: TGTGCCATCAGTTCTACCCTGACTAGCGGGGGGCACACAGATACGCAGTATTTT
CDR3aa: CAISSTLTSGGHTDTQYF

abundance: -
j_gene: TRBJ1-4
d_gene: -
v_gene: TRBV6-5
CDR3nt: TGTGCCAGCAGTCCCAAAGGGCTAGGGGGGGGAAAACTGTTTTTT
CDR3aa: CASSPKGLGGGKLFF

abundance: -
j_gene: TRBJ2-7
d_gene: -
v_gene: TRBV6-5
CDR3nt: TGTGCCAGCAGAGACTGGGGAGGAGGCGAGCAGTACTTC
CDR3aa: CASRDWGGGEQYF

abundance: -
j_gene: TRBJ1-4
d_gene: TRBD1
v_gene: TRBV6-5
CDR3nt: TGTGCCAGCAATAACAGGGGCATTAATGAAAAACTGTTTTTT
CDR3aa: CASNNRGINEKLFF

abundance: -
j_gene: TRBJ1-2
d_gene: -
v_gene: TRBV19
CDR3nt: TGTGCCAGTAGTCGAGTCAACTATGGCTACACCTTC
CDR3aa: CASSRVNYGYTF

abundance: -
j_gene: TRBJ2-2
d_gene: TRBD2
v_gene: TRBV7-2
CDR3nt: TGTGCCAGCAGGCGGGGGGCCCCTAACACCGGGGAGCTGTTTTTT
CDR3aa: CASRRGAPNTGELFF

abundance: -
j_gene: TRBJ2-2
d_gene: TRBD1
v_gene: TRBV2
CDR3nt: TGTGCCAGCAGCCCCGGGACAGGGGGGTTCGGGGAGCTGTTTTTT
CDR3aa: CASSPGTGGFGELFF

abundance: -
j_gene: TRBJ2-7
d_gene: -
v_gene: TRBV9
CDR3nt: TGTGCCAGCAGCCCCGGCACAGTCCAGAGCGAGCAGTACTTC
CDR3aa: CASSPGTVQSEQYF

abundance: -
j_gene: TRBJ1-5
d_gene: -
v_gene: TRBV4-3
CDR3nt: TGCGCCAGCAGCCAAGAACTAGGATCAGCCCAGCATTTT
CDR3aa: CASSQELGSAQHF

abundance: -
j_gene: TRBJ1-2
d_gene: -
v_gene: TRBV6-1
CDR3nt: TGTGCCAGCAGTGGGGTTTTCGGGCGACACCCGACTAACTATGGCTACACCTTC
CDR3aa: CASSGVFGRHPTNYGYTF

abundance: -
j_gene: TRBJ1-5
d_gene: -
v_gene: TRBV6-5
CDR3nt: TGTGCCAGCAGTTACTCGATGTCTCAGCCCCAGCATTTT
CDR3aa: CASSYSMSQPQHF

abundance: -
j_gene: TRBJ2-3
d_gene: -
v_gene: TRBV20-1
CDR3nt: TGCAGTGCTAGTGGGGGAGATACGCAGTATTTT
CDR3aa: CSASGGDTQYF

abundance: -
j_gene: TRBJ2-2
d_gene: TRBD2
v_gene: TRBV5-1
CDR3nt: TGCGCCAGCAGCTTGGATTGGCGGGGGGCCAACACCGGGGAGCTGTTTTTT
CDR3aa: CASSLDWRGANTGELFF

abundance: few
j_gene: TRBJ1-5
d_gene: TRBD1
v_gene: TRBV12-3/TRBV12-4
CDR3nt: TGTGCCAGCAGCCAGACAGGGGCGGAGGCCCAGCATTTT
CDR3aa: CASSQTGAEAQHF

abundance: -
j_gene: TRBJ2-5
d_gene: -
v_gene: TRBV5-4
CDR3nt: TGTGCCAGCAGCTTGGCCACTAGGGTGGAGACCCAGTACTTC
CDR3aa: CASSLATRVETQYF

abundance: -
j_gene: TRBJ2-2
d_gene: -
v_gene: TRBV5-4
CDR3nt: TGTGCCAGCAGCTTGGTGGGGGGTAACACCGGGGAGCTGTTTTTT
CDR3aa: CASSLVGGNTGELFF

abundance: -
j_gene: TRBJ2-3
d_gene: -
v_gene: TRBV11-1
CDR3nt: TGTGCCAGCAGCACAGCCACAGATACGCAGTATTTT
CDR3aa: CASSTATDTQYF

abundance: -
j_gene: TRBJ1-5
d_gene: -
v_gene: TRBV5-1
CDR3nt: TGCGCCAGCAGCTTGGCCGGGGACCGTGGGGAGCCCCAGCATTTT
CDR3aa: CASSLAGDRGEPQHF

abundance: -
j_gene: TRBJ1-1
d_gene: -
v_gene: TRBV6-5
CDR3nt: TGTGCCAGCAGCCTTTTTGGCACCGTGAACACTGAAGCTTTCTTT
CDR3aa: CASSLFGTVNTEAFF

abundance: once
j_gene: TRBJ2-7
d_gene: TRBD1
v_gene: TRBV5-1
CDR3nt: TGCGCCAGCAGCTTGGGCCGACAGGGGCCCAACGAGCAGTACTTC
CDR3aa: CASSLGRQGPNEQYF

abundance: -
j_gene: TRBJ2-3
d_gene: TRBD2
v_gene: TRBV5-4
CDR3nt: TGTGCCAGCGGTCGTGAGAGGGGAGGGTACACAGATACGCAGTATTTT
CDR3aa: CASGRERGGYTDTQYF

abundance: -
j_gene: TRBJ1-5
d_gene: -
v_gene: TRBV3-1/TRBV3-2
CDR3nt: TGTGCCAGCAGCCTTTCTCCCGGGACACTGGAGGGGCAGCCCCAGCATTTT
CDR3aa: CASSLSPGTLEGQPQHF

abundance: -
j_gene: TRBJ2-2
d_gene: TRBD2
v_gene: TRBV27
CDR3nt: TGTGCCAGTACTAGCGGGGGGGCAGACACCGGGGAGCTGTTTTTT
CDR3aa: CASTSGGADTGELFF

abundance: once
j_gene: TRBJ1-1
d_gene: -
v_gene: TRBV6-2/TRBV6-3
CDR3nt: TGTGCCAGCAGTTACGCGGGGAGGAAAGCTTTCTTT
CDR3aa: CASSYAGRKAFF

abundance: -
j_gene: TRBJ1-6
d_gene: -
v_gene: TRBV14
CDR3nt: TGTGCCAGCAGCCCCTCGCGAGGGCAGTTTAATTCACCCCTCCACTTT
CDR3aa: CASSPSRGQFNSPLHF

abundance: -
j_gene: TRBJ2-3
d_gene: -
v_gene: TRBV7-2
CDR3nt: TGTGCCAGCAGCTTAGAATCGGGCACAGATACGCAGTATTTT
CDR3aa: CASSLESGTDTQYF

abundance: few
j_gene: TRBJ1-5
d_gene: -
v_gene: TRBV5-8
CDR3nt: TGTGCCAGCAGTCCCCGAACAGGGAATGGCCAGCCCCAGCATTTT
CDR3aa: CASSPRTGNGQPQHF

abundance: -
j_gene: TRBJ2-3
d_gene: -
v_gene: TRBV24-1
CDR3nt: TGTGCCACCAGTGATCGGGTCCAATCAGATACGCAGTATTTT
CDR3aa: CATSDRVQSDTQYF

abundance: -
j_gene: TRBJ2-7
d_gene: -
v_gene: TRBV24-1
CDR3nt: TGTGCCACCAGTGATCCCCGGGGCGAGCAGTACTTC
CDR3aa: CATSDPRGEQYF

abundance: -
j_gene: TRBJ2-3
d_gene: -
v_gene: TRBV27
CDR3nt: TGTGCCAGCAGTTTAGGGTCCACAGATACGCAGTATTTT
CDR3aa: CASSLGSTDTQYF

abundance: -
j_gene: TRBJ1-3
d_gene: -
v_gene: TRBV27
CDR3nt: TGTGCCATCCACAGGGTGCTCTACTCTGGAAACACCATATATTTT
CDR3aa: CAIHRVLYSGNTIYF

abundance: -
j_gene: TRBJ2-1
d_gene: TRBD2
v_gene: TRBV4-3
CDR3nt: TGCGCCAGCAGCCAAGATATAGCGGGGGGGTCTTATCTCAATGAGCAGTTCTTC
CDR3aa: CASSQDIAGGSYLNEQFF

abundance: -
j_gene: TRBJ2-3
d_gene: TRBD1
v_gene: TRBV18
CDR3nt: TGTGCCAGCTCCGAACTCGGGACAGGGCGCAATACGCAGTATTTT
CDR3aa: CASSELGTGRNTQYF

abundance: -
j_gene: TRBJ1-2
d_gene: TRBD1
v_gene: TRBV19
CDR3nt: TGTGCCAGTAGTACCTCCGGGACAGGGAACTATGGCTACACCTTC
CDR3aa: CASSTSGTGNYGYTF

abundance: once
j_gene: TRBJ2-1
d_gene: TRBD2
v_gene: TRBV28
CDR3nt: TGTGCCAGCAGTCCAGGGACGGGATCTAGCGGGGGATCCTACAATGAGCAGTTCTTC
CDR3aa: CASSPGTGSSGGSYNEQFF

abundance: -
j_gene: TRBJ2-7
d_gene: -
v_gene: TRBV12-3/TRBV12-4
CDR3nt: TGTGCCAGCAGTTTTCGGAACTACGAGCAGTACTTC
CDR3aa: CASSFRNYEQYF

abundance: -
j_gene: TRBJ1-2
d_gene: -
v_gene: TRBV2
CDR3nt: TGTGCCAGCAGTGAAGTCGGACGGCCCGACTATGGCTACACCTTC
CDR3aa: CASSEVGRPDYGYTF

abundance: -
j_gene: TRBJ2-3
d_gene: -
v_gene: TRBV6-2/TRBV6-3
CDR3nt: TGTGCCAGCAGCCCTGTGGGGGGGGCCAGGGATACGCAGTATTTT
CDR3aa: CASSPVGGARDTQYF

abundance: once
j_gene: TRBJ2-5
d_gene: TRBD1
v_gene: TRBV6-4
CDR3nt: TGTGCCAGCAGTCCCGGACAGGGTTCAGAGACCCAGTACTTC
CDR3aa: CASSPGQGSETQYF

abundance: -
j_gene: TRBJ2-7
d_gene: TRBD2
v_gene: TRBV5-1
CDR3nt: TGCGCCAGCACCTTTGACGGGGGGTCGTCCTACGAGCAGTACTTC
CDR3aa: CASTFDGGSSYEQYF

abundance: once
j_gene: TRBJ2-6
d_gene: -
v_gene: TRBV28
CDR3nt: TGTGCCAGCAGTCCCCAGGTCCCGGGGGCCAACGTCCTGACTTTC
CDR3aa: CASSPQVPGANVLTF

abundance: -
j_gene: TRBJ1-1
d_gene: TRBD1
v_gene: TRBV5-1
CDR3nt: TGCGCCAGCAGGCCACCAGACAGGGGCGACACTGAAGCTTTCTTT
CDR3aa: CASRPPDRGDTEAFF

abundance: -
j_gene: TRBJ1-5
d_gene: -
v_gene: TRBV7-2
CDR3nt: TGTGCCAGCAGCCCGGTCCCCAGCAATCAGCCCCAGCATTTT
CDR3aa: CASSPVPSNQPQHF

abundance: -
j_gene: TRBJ1-2
d_gene: -
v_gene: TRBV2
CDR3nt: TGTGCCAGCAGTGAGGCCCAAGCTAACTATGGCTACACCTTC
CDR3aa: CASSEAQANYGYTF

abundance: -
j_gene: TRBJ2-2
d_gene: -
v_gene: TRBV18
CDR3nt: TGTGCCAGCTCACCATTACAGGGCGTCGGGGAGCTGTTTTTT
CDR3aa: CASSPLQGVGELFF

abundance: -
j_gene: TRBJ2-3
d_gene: TRBD2
v_gene: TRBV7-2
CDR3nt: TGTGCCAGCAGCCGCTCAGCGTTCGGGGGGGGTGGTACGCAGTATTTT
CDR3aa: CASSRSAFGGGGTQYF

abundance: -
j_gene: TRBJ2-5
d_gene: TRBD1
v_gene: TRBV5-1
CDR3nt: TGCGCCAGCAGCTTGGGACAGGGGGTAGAGACCCAGTACTTC
CDR3aa: CASSLGQGVETQYF